This TCR beta chain originates from a study of blood T cell repertoires in COVID-19. Looking at the study overall: COVID-19 samples, acute and convalescent, were from the United States, Italy and Spain.

Germline values: CDR1 MDHEN, CDR2 SYDVKM. The CDR3 contains 14 residues. The V gene end was trimmed by 6 bases and the J gene end by 7 bases; junction bases not matched to a gene: 7. Here immunoSEQ multiplex PCR was the method, and the copy in TCRdb shows in-frame clones only, minus some. In the table there are about 300,000 clones, 88% of which are singletons. The TCR was taken from a woman under 40 who had recovered from COVID-19. V gene TRBV28 combines with J gene TRBJ1-4, with 8 nucleotides matching TRBD1. The specimen was peripheral blood. CDR3 loop: CASRAGGASEKLFF. The CDR3, as DNA: TGTGCCAGCAGGGCAGGGGGCGCAAGTGAAAAACTGTTTTTT. Filled out from reference TRBV28 and TRBJ1-4, the complete variable domain reads DVKVTQSSRYLVKRTGEKVFLECVQDMDHENMFWYRQDPGLGLRLIYFSYDVKMKEKGDIPEGYSVSREKKERFSLILESASTNQTSMYLCASRAGGASEKLFFGSGTQLSVL.